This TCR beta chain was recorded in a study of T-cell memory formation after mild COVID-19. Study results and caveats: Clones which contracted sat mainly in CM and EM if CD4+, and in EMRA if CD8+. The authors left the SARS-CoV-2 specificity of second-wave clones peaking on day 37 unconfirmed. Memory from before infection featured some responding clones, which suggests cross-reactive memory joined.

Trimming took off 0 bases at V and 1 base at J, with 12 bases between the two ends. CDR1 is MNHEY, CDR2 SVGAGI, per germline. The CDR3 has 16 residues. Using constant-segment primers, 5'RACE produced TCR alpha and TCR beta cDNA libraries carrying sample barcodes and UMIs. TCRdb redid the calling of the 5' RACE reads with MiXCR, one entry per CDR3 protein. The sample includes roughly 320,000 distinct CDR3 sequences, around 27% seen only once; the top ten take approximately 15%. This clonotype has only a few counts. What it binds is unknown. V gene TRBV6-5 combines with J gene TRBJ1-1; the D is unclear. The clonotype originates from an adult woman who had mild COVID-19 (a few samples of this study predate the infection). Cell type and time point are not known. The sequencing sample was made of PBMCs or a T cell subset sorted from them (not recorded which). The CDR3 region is CASSYSATRQNTEAFF. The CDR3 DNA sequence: TGTGCCAGCAGTTACTCCGCCACCCGACAGAACACTGAAGCTTTCTTT.